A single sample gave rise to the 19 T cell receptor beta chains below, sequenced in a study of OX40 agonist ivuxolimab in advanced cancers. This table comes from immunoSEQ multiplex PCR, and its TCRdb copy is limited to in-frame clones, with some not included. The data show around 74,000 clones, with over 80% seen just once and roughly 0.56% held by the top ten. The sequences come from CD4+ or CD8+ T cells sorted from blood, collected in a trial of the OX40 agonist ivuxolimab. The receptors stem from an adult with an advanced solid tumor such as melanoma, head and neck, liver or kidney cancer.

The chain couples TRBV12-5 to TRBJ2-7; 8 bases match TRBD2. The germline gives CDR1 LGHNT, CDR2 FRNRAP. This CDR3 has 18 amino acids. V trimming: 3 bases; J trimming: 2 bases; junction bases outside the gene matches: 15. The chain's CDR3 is CASGLGLAGRGFAYEQYF. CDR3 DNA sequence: TGTGCTAGTGGTTTAGGCTTAGCCGGGAGGGGTTTCGCCTACGAGCAGTACTTC.

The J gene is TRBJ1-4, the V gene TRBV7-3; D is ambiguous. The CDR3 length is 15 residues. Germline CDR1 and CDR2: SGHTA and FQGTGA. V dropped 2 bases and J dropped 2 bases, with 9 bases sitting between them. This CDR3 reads CASSLVGDTNEKLFF. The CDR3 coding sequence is TGTGCCAGCAGCTTAGTCGGGGATACTAATGAAAAACTGTTTTTT. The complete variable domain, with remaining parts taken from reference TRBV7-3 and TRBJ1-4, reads GAGVSQTPSNKVTEKGKYVELRCDPISGHTALYWYRQSLGQGPEFLIYFQGTGAADDSGLPNDRFFAVRPEGSVSTLKIQRTERGDSAVYLCASSLVGDTNEKLFFGSGTQLSVL.

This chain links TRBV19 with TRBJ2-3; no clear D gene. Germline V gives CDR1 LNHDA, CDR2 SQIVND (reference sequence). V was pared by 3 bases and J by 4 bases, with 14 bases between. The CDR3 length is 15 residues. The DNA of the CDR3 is TGTGCCAGTAGTATGGGGTCAGGCCGACCAGATACGCAGTATTTT. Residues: CASSMGSGRPDTQYF. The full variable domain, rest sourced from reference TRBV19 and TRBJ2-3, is DGGITQSPKYLFRKEGQNVTLSCEQNLNHDAMYWYRQDPGQGLRLIYYSQIVNDFQKGDIAEGYSVSREKKESFPLTVTSAQKNPTAFYLCASSMGSGRPDTQYFGPGTRLTVL.

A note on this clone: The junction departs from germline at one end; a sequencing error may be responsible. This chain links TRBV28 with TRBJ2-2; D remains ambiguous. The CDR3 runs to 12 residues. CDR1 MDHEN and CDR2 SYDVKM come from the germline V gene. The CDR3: CASRLWAGELFF. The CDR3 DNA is TGTGCCAGCAGGTTATGGGCCGGGGAGCTGTTTTTT.

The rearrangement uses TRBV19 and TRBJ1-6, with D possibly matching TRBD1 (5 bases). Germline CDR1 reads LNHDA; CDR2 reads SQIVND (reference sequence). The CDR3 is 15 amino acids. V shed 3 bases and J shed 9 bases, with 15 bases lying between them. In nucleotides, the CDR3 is TGTGCCAGTAGTATTGGGACGGACGAGAGTTCACCCCTCCACTTT. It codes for CASSIGTDESSPLHF. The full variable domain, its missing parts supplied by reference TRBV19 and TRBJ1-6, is DGGITQSPKYLFRKEGQNVTLSCEQNLNHDAMYWYRQDPGQGLRLIYYSQIVNDFQKGDIAEGYSVSREKKESFPLTVTSAQKNPTAFYLCASSIGTDESSPLHFGNGTRLTVT.

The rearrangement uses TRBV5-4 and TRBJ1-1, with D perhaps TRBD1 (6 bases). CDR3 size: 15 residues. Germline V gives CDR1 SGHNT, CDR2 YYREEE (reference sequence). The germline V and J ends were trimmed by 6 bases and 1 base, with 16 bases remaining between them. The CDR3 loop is CASNRGGAPNTEAFF. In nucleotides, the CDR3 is TGTGCCAGCAACCGGGGGGGGGCCCCGAACACTGAAGCTTTCTTT.

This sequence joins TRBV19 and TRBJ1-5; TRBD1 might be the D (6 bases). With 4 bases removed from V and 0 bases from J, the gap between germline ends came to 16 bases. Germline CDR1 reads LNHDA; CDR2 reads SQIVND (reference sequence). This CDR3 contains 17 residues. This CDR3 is CASSTFTQGPSNQPQHF. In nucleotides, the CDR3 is TGTGCCAGTAGTACATTTACACAGGGCCCTAGCAATCAGCCCCAGCATTTT.

The CDR3 protein is CASSPLGQGIHEQYF. CDR3 coding DNA: TGTGCCAGCTCACCACTCGGACAGGGGATCCACGAGCAGTACTTC. The chain carries TRBV18 and TRBJ2-7, with 9 bases that match TRBD1. The CDR3 covers 15 residues. The junction had 6 bases not matched to a gene; V was cut back by 1 base and J by 5 bases. From germline, CDR1 is KGHSH and CDR2 LQKENI.

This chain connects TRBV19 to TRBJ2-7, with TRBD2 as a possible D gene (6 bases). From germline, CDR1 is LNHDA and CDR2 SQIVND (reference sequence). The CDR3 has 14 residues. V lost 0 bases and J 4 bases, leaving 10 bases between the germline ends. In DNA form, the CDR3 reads TGTGCCAGTAGTATAGATTCAGCGGGTTACGAGCAGTACTTC. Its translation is CASSIDSAGYEQYF. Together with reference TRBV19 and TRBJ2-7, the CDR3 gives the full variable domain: DGGITQSPKYLFRKEGQNVTLSCEQNLNHDAMYWYRQDPGQGLRLIYYSQIVNDFQKGDIAEGYSVSREKKESFPLTVTSAQKNPTAFYLCASSIDSAGYEQYFGPGTRLTVT.

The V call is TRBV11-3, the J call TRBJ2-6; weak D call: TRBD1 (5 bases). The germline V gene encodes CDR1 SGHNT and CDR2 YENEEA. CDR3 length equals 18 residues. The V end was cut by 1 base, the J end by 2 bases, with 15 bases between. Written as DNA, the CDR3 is TGTGCCAGCAGCTTAGGGTTACAGGCCGAACCTGGGGCCAACGTCCTGACTTTC. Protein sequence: CASSLGLQAEPGANVLTF.

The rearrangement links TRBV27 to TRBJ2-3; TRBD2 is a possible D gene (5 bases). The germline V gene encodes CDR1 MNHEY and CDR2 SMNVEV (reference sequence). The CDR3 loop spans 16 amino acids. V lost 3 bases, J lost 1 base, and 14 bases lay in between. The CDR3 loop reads CASSFRADWGTDTQYF. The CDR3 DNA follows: TGTGCCAGCAGTTTTAGGGCGGACTGGGGCACAGATACGCAGTATTTT.

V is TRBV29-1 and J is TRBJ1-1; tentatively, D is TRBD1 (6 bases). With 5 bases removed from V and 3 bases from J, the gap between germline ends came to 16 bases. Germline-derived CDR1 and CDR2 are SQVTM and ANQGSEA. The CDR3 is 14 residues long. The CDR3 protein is CSVCLGGADTEAFF. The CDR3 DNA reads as TGCAGCGTTTGTCTTGGGGGCGCGGACACTGAAGCTTTCTTT.

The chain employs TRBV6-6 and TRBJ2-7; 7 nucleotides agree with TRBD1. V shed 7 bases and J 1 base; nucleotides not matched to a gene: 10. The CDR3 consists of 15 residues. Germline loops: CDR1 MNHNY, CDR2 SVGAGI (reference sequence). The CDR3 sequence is CASTTRWGQSYEQYF. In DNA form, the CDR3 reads TGTGCCAGCACCACACGATGGGGACAGTCCTACGAGCAGTACTTC.

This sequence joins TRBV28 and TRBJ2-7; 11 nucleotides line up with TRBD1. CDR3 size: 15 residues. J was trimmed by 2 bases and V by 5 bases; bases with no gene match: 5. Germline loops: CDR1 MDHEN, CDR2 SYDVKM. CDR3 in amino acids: CASSLPGQGAYEQYF. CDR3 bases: TGTGCCAGCAGTCTCCCGGGACAGGGGGCCTACGAGCAGTACTTC.

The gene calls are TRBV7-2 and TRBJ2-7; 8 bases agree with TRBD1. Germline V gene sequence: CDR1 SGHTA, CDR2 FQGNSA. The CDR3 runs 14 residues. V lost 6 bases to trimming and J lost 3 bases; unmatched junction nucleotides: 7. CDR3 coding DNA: TGTGCCAGCAGGCAGGGGGCCCCCGGCTACGAGCAGTACTTC. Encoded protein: CASRQGAPGYEQYF.

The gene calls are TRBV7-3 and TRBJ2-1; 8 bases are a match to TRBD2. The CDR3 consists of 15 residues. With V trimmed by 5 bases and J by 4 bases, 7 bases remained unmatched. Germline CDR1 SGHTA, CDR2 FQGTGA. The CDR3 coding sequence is TGTGCCAGCAGCCCAGCGGGAGTTTTATACAATGAGCAGTTCTTC. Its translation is CASSPAGVLYNEQFF.

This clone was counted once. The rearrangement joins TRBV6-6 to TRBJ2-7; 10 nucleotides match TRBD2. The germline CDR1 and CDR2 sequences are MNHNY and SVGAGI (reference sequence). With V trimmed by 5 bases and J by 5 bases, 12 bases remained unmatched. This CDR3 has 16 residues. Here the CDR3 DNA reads TGTGCCAGCAGTGGGGTTGCAGCGGGAGGGAGAAACGAGCAGTACTTC. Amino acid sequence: CASSGVAAGGRNEQYF.

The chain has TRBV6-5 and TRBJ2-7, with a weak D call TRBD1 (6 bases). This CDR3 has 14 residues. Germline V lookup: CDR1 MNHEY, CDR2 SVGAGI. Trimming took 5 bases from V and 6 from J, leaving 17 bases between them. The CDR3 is CASSIRGHRSEQYF. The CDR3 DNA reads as TGTGCCAGCAGTATCCGGGGACACCGTTCCGAGCAGTACTTC.

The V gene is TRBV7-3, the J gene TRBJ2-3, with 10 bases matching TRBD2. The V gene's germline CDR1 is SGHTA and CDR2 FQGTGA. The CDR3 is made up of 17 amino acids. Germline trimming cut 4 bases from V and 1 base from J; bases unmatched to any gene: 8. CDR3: CASSSRGGTSGTDTQYF. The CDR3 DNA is TGTGCCAGCAGCTCCAGGGGGGGGACTAGCGGCACAGATACGCAGTATTTT.